The 8 T cell receptor beta chains given below trace back to one sample, sequenced in a study of T cells after yellow fever vaccination. Using its own MiXCR run on the 5' RACE reads, TCRdb lists one record per CDR3 protein. Of some 350,000 distinct CDR3 sequences listed, around 3.9% are singletons. Sequences were derived from PBMCs, sampled 5 days after the yellow fever booster vaccination. Receptor source: a man younger than 30 who received the YFV17D yellow fever vaccine.

This clonotype has more than one count but fewer than ten. V and J are TRBV6-5 and TRBJ1-6; D may be TRBD1 (5 bases). The CDR3 runs to 15 residues. V gave up 2 bases and J gave up 9 bases, with 14 bases separating them. Germline V gene lookup returns CDR1 MNHEY and CDR2 SVGAGI. For the CDR3, the DNA is TGTGCCAGCAGTTACACGGAGCAGGGCTCTTCACCCCTCCACTTT. Its translation is CASSYTEQGSSPLHF.

This clonotype was detected a few times. V gene TRBV9 combines with J gene TRBJ2-1, with 10 bases fitting TRBD1. V shed 1 base, J shed 0 bases, and the junction held 4 bases outside the gene matches. Germline CDR1 and CDR2: SGDLS and YYNGEE. The CDR3 is 17 residues long. The CDR3 protein is CASSVRGDRGSYNEQFF. CDR3 sequence (DNA): TGTGCCAGCAGCGTACGAGGGGACAGGGGCTCCTACAATGAGCAGTTCTTC.

In DNA form, the CDR3 reads TGTGCCAGCAGGAAGCTGAATTCACCCCTCCACTTT. Translation: CASRKLNSPLHF. The gene calls are TRBV6-5 and TRBJ1-6; no clear D. Germline V gene sequence: CDR1 MNHEY, CDR2 SVGAGI. V was trimmed by 6 bases and J by 7 bases, leaving 7 bases between them. CDR3 length: 12 amino acids.

This clonotype was counted at least ten times. The rearrangement links TRBV15 to TRBJ1-4; D ambiguous. The V end was cut by 0 bases, the J end by 5 bases, with 4 bases between. Germline-derived CDR1 and CDR2 are LNHNV and YYDKDF (reference sequence). This CDR3 spans 13 amino acids. The CDR3 is CATSRDLNEKLFF. For the CDR3, the DNA is TGTGCCACCAGCAGAGATTTGAATGAAAAACTGTTTTTT.

This chain joins TRBV3-1 and TRBJ1-6, with D tentatively TRBD1 (5 bases). V was trimmed by 4 bases and J by 0 bases, leaving 16 bases between them. Germline V gene data show CDR1 as LGHDT and CDR2 as YNNKEL (reference sequence). CDR3 length: 18 amino acids. CDR3 nucleotide sequence: TGTGCCAGCAGCCTGGGGACGGAAAGGAGCTCCTATAATTCACCCCTCCACTTT. Translating gives CASSLGTERSSYNSPLHF.

This clonotype was counted a few times. V gene TRBV19 combines with J gene TRBJ1-1; D unclear. In germline, CDR1 is LNHDA, CDR2 SQIVND (reference sequence). This CDR3 is 13 amino acids long. Trimming cost V 3 bases and J 1 base, with 6 bases left between them. CDR3 in DNA: TGTGCCAGTAGTATGGAGTGGAACACTGAAGCTTTCTTT. Amino acids: CASSMEWNTEAFF.

This clonotype was seen only a few times. V and J are TRBV7-2 and TRBJ2-1; 8 nucleotides match TRBD2. Germline CDR1 reads SGHTA; CDR2 reads FQGNSA. V was clipped by 7 bases and J by 0 bases; unmatched bases: 11. This CDR3 contains 17 residues. The CDR3 sequence is CASTRGFRGGSYNEQFF. The CDR3, as DNA: TGTGCCAGCACCCGGGGGTTTCGGGGGGGCTCCTACAATGAGCAGTTCTTC.

This clonotype was counted at least ten times. This chain connects TRBV12-3 or TRBV12-4 to TRBJ2-2; D may be TRBD2 (6 bases). The ends were cut back, 6 bases at V and 7 bases at J, with 15 bases in the middle. The CDR3 runs 14 residues. The CDR3 DNA reads TGTGCCAGCAGGCCGGCGGGCGGGGACGGGGAGCTGTTTTTT. This translates into CASRPAGGDGELFF.